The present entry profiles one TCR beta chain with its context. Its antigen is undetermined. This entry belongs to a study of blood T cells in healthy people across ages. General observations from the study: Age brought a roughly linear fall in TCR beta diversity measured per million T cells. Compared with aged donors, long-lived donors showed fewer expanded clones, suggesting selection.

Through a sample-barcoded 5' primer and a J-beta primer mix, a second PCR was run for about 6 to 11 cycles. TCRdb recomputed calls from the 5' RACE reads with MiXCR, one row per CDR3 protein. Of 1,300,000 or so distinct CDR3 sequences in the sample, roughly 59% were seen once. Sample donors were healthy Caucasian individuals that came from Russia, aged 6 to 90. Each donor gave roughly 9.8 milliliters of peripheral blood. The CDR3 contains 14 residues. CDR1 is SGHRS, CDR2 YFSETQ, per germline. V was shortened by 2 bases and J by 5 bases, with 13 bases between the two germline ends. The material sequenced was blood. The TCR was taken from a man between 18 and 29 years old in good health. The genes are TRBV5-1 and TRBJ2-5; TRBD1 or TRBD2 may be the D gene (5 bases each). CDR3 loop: CASSFEGRIETQYF. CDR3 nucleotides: TGCGCCAGCAGCTTCGAGGGACGGATTGAGACCCAGTACTTC.